This T cell receptor (beta chain) came from a study of T cell repertoires in cytomegalovirus infection. Study-level information: Public TCR beta signatures marked donors with CMV infection and the matching HLA.

Via MiXCR, TCRdb re-called the reads, giving one row per CDR3 protein. The sample has around 530,000 distinct CDR3 sequences, approximately 26% seen once. General study findings and limits: HLA-C-restricted, CMV-specific TCR beta clonotypes were dominant ex vivo. Pooled public TCR beta family frequency picked out CMV carriers with the relevant HLA.

V shed 6 bases and J 5 bases; nucleotides not matched to a gene: 12. CDR1 is SEHNR and CDR2 is FQNEAQ in the germline V gene (reference sequence). CDR3 size: 15 residues. With regard to this clonotype: Its antigen is as yet unknown.

The sample comprised PBMCs. This receptor was obtained from a human donor in good health (CMV status not recorded). Some clones in this sample may be carry-over from other donors' samples. The gene calls are TRBV7-9 and TRBJ2-5, with TRBD2 matching over 7 bases. In nucleotides, the CDR3 is TGTGCCAGCAGTTATAGCGGGCCCTCGGAGGAGACCCAGTACTTC. It translates to CASSYSGPSEETQYF.